Below are 4 T cell receptor beta chains sequenced from a single sample in a study of neoadjuvant anti-PD-1 for oral cavity cancer. The data were produced by immunoSEQ multiplex PCR, yet TCRdb's version contains in-frame clones alone and is incomplete. The repertoire holds 7,000 to 7,500 clones, with about 48% as singletons. This sample comprised tumor tissue, obtained before nivolumab (anti-PD-1) treatment. These receptor sequences come from a person between 40 and 85 years old with oral cavity squamous cell carcinoma.

This chain links TRBV5-4 with TRBJ1-1; TRBD1 agrees at 9 bases. J gave up 3 bases and V 4 bases, and 16 bases lay outside the gene matches. The germline gives CDR1 SGHNT, CDR2 YYREEE (reference sequence). There are 18 residues in the CDR3. CDR3 protein: CASSKLTGGRAWDTEAFF. CDR3 coding DNA: TGTGCCAGCAGCAAACTGACAGGGGGGAGGGCCTGGGACACTGAAGCTTTCTTT.

The chain couples TRBV7-6 to TRBJ2-1, with 13 bases identical to TRBD2. V gave up 5 bases and J gave up 6 bases; unmatched junction bases: 13. The CDR3 is 18 amino acids. Germline values: CDR1 SGHVS, CDR2 FNYEAQ. As DNA, the CDR3 is TGTGCCAGCAGCCCGAGGGGGACTAGCGGGACCTTGGGCAATGAGCAGTTCTTC. It is translated as CASSPRGTSGTLGNEQFF.

This clone was counted a single time. This chain links TRBV7-2 with TRBJ2-7, with D perhaps matching TRBD1 (6 bases). The V and J ends lost 3 bases and 2 bases respectively, with 14 bases between them. Germline V gene lookup returns CDR1 SGHTA and CDR2 FQGNSA. The CDR3 is 15 amino acids. CDR3 amino acids: CASSFGTWGTYEQYF. The CDR3, as DNA: TGTGCCAGCAGCTTCGGGACATGGGGGACCTACGAGCAGTACTTC.

This clone counts as large (0.1 to 1%). V usage is TRBV2 and J usage is TRBJ1-2, with 7 nucleotides matching TRBD1. The CDR3 loop spans 14 amino acids. V trimming: 2 bases; J trimming: 8 bases; junction bases outside the gene matches: 8. Germline CDR1 reads SNHLY; CDR2 reads FYNNEI. The CDR3 region is CASSETRGPDGYTF. CDR3 sequence (DNA): TGTGCCAGCAGTGAAACGAGGGGGCCCGACGGCTACACCTTC.